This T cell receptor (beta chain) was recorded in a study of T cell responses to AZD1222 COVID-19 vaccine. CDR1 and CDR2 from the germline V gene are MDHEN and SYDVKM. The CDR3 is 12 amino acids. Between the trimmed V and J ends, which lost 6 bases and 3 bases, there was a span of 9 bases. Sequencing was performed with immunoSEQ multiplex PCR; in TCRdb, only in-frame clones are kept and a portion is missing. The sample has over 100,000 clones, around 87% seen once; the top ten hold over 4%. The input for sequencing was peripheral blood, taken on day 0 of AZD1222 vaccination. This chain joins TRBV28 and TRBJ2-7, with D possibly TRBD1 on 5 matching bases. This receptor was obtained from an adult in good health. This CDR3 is CASSKGDYEQYF. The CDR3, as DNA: TGTGCCAGCAGCAAAGGGGACTACGAGCAGTACTTC.